A single sample gave rise to the 5 T cell receptor beta chains below, sequenced in a study of blood T cell repertoires in COVID-19. The table came from immunoSEQ multiplex PCR; TCRdb's copy has only in-frame clones and leaves some out. This sample yields around 64,000 clones, of which roughly 87% are seen a single time; approximately 5% belongs to the top ten. Specimen: peripheral blood. The receptors shown here come from an elderly man in a cohort sampled during active COVID-19.

The chain joins TRBV2 to TRBJ1-2; 8 bases align to TRBD1. The V and J ends lost 6 bases and 8 bases, in that order; junction bases with no gene match: 8. Looked up from germline, CDR1 is SNHLY and CDR2 is FYNNEI. The CDR3 totals 13 residues. CDR3: CASSAQGARGYTF. As DNA, the CDR3 is TGTGCCAGCAGCGCTCAGGGGGCGCGGGGCTACACCTTC.

This chain connects TRBV6-5 to TRBJ2-5; 9 nucleotides match TRBD1. Germline V gene data show CDR1 as MNHEY and CDR2 as SVGAGI. V dropped 2 bases and J dropped 1; count of bases not matched to a gene: 2. The CDR3 totals 15 residues. This CDR3 reads CASSYGQGRQETQYF. CDR3 nucleotides: TGTGCCAGCAGTTACGGACAGGGGCGCCAAGAGACCCAGTACTTC.

V is TRBV7-8 and J is TRBJ2-2, with D hard to call. Germline lookup yields CDR1 SGHVS and CDR2 FQNEAQ. V was clipped by 1 base and J by 6 bases, with 6 bases between them. This CDR3 is 13 amino acids long. DNA for the CDR3: TGTGCCAGCAGCTTAGGTCTCTCCGGGGAGCTGTTTTTT. Translated, it gives CASSLGLSGELFF.

The chain is built from TRBV6-5 and TRBJ1-6; D call uncertain. Trimming removed 0 bases at V and 6 bases at J, with 9 bases between. The CDR3 is 15 residues long. Germline lookup yields CDR1 MNHEY and CDR2 SVGAGI. Here the CDR3 DNA reads TGTGCCAGCAGTTACTCGGGGAGAACTAATTCACCCCTCCACTTT. It yields the protein CASSYSGRTNSPLHF.

This clone has just a few counts. This chain uses TRBV5-4 with TRBJ2-7, with 8 bases aligning to TRBD2. The germline CDR1 and CDR2 sequences are SGHNT and YYREEE (reference sequence). This CDR3 comprises 15 residues. J lost 0 bases, V lost 0 bases, and 2 bases had no gene match. DNA for the CDR3: TGTGCCAGCAGCTTGGGACTAGCGTACTCCTACGAGCAGTACTTC. It is translated as CASSLGLAYSYEQYF.